What follows are 5 T cell receptor beta chains derived from one specimen sequenced in a study of cytomegalovirus exposure and HLA in healthy donors. The primer mix had 60 Vbeta and 13 Jbeta primers. Some clones are missing from TCRdb's copy, which holds only in-frame ones; the method was immunoSEQ multiplex PCR. The sample lists under 100,000 clones, 9.5% to 13% occurring once. The sample comprised PBMCs. All receptors derive from a man between 60 and 70 years old in good health and CMV-seropositive.

In this sample, this clone turned up many times. This chain connects TRBV6-1 to TRBJ2-1; 9 bases agree with TRBD1. Losses at the gene ends were 1 base for V and 8 bases for J; bases not matched to a gene: 9. Germline CDR1 MNHNS, CDR2 SASEGT. There are 16 residues in the CDR3. CDR3 in amino acids: CASSEGVGTGPDEQFF. Written as DNA, the CDR3 is TGTGCCAGCAGTGAAGGGGTTGGGACAGGGCCTGATGAGCAGTTCTTC.

Comment on this clone: Other DNA sequences in the sample encode the same CDR3. This chain uses TRBV7-3 with TRBJ1-2; D might be TRBD1 (5 bases). This CDR3 comprises 14 residues. Per the germline V gene, CDR1 is SGHTA and CDR2 is FQGTGA. Trimming took 5 bases from V and 8 from J, leaving 18 bases between them. DNA of the CDR3: TGTGCCAGCAGCCTAAGTTTCACAGGAGACGGCTACACCTTC. This translates into CASSLSFTGDGYTF. Drawing the rest from reference TRBV7-3 and TRBJ1-2, the complete variable domain is GAGVSQTPSNKVTEKGKYVELRCDPISGHTALYWYRQSLGQGPEFLIYFQGTGAADDSGLPNDRFFAVRPEGSVSTLKIQRTERGDSAVYLCASSLSFTGDGYTFGSGTRLTVV.

Details on this clone: This could be a read error, since a much larger clone is one nucleotide away. The V call is TRBV29-1, the J call TRBJ1-5; 7 bases agree with TRBD1. The germline V gene has CDR1 SQVTM and CDR2 ANQGSEA. The CDR3 totals 13 residues. CDR3 sequence (DNA): TGCAGCGTTGAAGGGGACAGATATCAGCCCCAGAATTTT. Its translation is CSVEGDRYQPQNF.

The chain couples TRBV27 to TRBJ2-1; 7 positions match TRBD1. V gave up 7 bases and J gave up 9 bases; unmatched junction bases: 12. Germline assignment: CDR1 MNHEY and CDR2 SMNVEV (reference sequence). The CDR3 runs to 14 residues. This CDR3 reads CASTESRQGSEQFF. CDR3 DNA: TGTGCCAGCACCGAAAGCCGACAGGGCAGTGAGCAGTTCTTC.

This clone has only a few counts. This chain connects TRBV7-9 to TRBJ1-2; D is unresolved. The V end lost 3 bases, the J end lost 6 bases, and 20 bases lay between the germline ends. Germline V CDR1 and CDR2: SEHNR, FQNEAQ (reference sequence). The CDR3 covers 16 residues. CDR3 bases: TGTGCCAGCAGCTTGGACGGGGTGCGGATGGTTCATGGCTACACCTTC. This translates into CASSLDGVRMVHGYTF.